This TCR beta chain was documented in a study of blood T cell repertoires in COVID-19. Study as a whole: Acute and convalescent COVID-19 specimens originated in the United States, Italy and Spain. The analysed material was cDNA or gDNA that came from T cells, B-cell-depleted T cells, or PBMCs.

Worth noting for this clone: This CDR3 is also generated by other DNA sequences in the sample.

How the authors handled the data: How many nucleated cells were present was estimated from reference gene primer amplification. Only in-frame clones appear in the TCRdb table, and some are missing; sequencing was by immunoSEQ multiplex PCR. From that table come the V and J calls and clone size; the DNA was used to work out D and trimming. This table has roughly 180,000 clones, about 85% appearing once. Seattle patient enrollment occurred during active infection, with longitudinal follow-up thereafter. V lost 2 bases, J lost 4 bases, and 15 bases lay in between. In germline, CDR1 is SGHRS, CDR2 YFSETQ. The CDR3 length is 16 residues.

This chain connects TRBV5-1 to TRBJ2-2, with D perhaps TRBD2 (7 bases). Input material: peripheral blood. This clonotype was obtained from a man older than 75 with COVID-19, enrolled during active disease. The CDR3 DNA follows: TGCGCCAGCAGCTTAGGAGGGGGGGCGGGCACCGGGGAGCTGTTTTTT. This encodes CASSLGGGAGTGELFF.